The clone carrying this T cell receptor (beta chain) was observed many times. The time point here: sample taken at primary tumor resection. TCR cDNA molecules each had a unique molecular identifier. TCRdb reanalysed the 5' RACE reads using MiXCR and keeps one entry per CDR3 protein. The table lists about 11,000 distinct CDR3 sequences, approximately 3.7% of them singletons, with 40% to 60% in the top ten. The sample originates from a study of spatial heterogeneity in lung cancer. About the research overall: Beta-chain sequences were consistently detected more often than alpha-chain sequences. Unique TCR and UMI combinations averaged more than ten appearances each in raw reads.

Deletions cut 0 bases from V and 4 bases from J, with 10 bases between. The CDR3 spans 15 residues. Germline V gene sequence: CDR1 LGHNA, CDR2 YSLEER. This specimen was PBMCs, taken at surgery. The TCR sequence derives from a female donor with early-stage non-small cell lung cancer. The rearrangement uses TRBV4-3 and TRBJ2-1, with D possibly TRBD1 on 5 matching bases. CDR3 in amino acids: CASSQDRVGYNEQFF. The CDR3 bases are TGCGCCAGCAGCCAAGACAGGGTTGGGTACAATGAGCAGTTCTTC.